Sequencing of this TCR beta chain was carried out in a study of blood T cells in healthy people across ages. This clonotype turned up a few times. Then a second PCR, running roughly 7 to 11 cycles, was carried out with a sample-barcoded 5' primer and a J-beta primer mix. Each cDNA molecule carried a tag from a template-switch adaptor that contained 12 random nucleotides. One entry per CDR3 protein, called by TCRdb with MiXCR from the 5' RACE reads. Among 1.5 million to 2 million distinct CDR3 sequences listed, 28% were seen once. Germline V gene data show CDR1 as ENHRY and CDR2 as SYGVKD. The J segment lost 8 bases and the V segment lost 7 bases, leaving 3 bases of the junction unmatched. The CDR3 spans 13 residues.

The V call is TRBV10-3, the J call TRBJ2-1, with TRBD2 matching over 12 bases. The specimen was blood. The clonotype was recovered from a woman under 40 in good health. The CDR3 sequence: CAIKTSGSDEQFF. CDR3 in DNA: TGTGCCATCAAGACTAGCGGGAGCGATGAGCAGTTCTTC.